A selection of T cell receptor beta chains follows, all from one sample in a study of blood T cell repertoires in COVID-19. Measured with immunoSEQ multiplex PCR; TCRdb has only the in-frame clones, and not every one. Counted here are 85,000 or so clones, 80% to 85% occurring once; the ten biggest clones make up roughly two fifths. Sequenced material: peripheral blood. All receptors come from a man aged 80 or over with acute or convalescent COVID-19. Both conserved end residues are trimmed from each CDR3. Clone size is stated in some rows and not others, as once, few, many or a class when expanded.

abundance,v_gene,j_gene,CDR3aa
NA,TRBV11-2,TRBJ1-5,ASSLSGTGRNQPQH
medium-sized,TRBV7-8,TRBJ1-1,ASSANRVEAF
NA,TRBV18,TRBJ2-3,ASSLSLTQKNTDTQY
once,TRBV18,TRBJ1-3,ASSNAGDSGNTIY
NA,TRBV11-2,TRBJ1-2,ASSPGQWQGYT
NA,TRBV19,TRBJ2-7,ASREPGQSFYEQY
NA,TRBV4-2,TRBJ2-2,ASSLADRGELF
NA,TRBV27,TRBJ2-1,ASSSLGLAVKYNEQF
NA,TRBV6-2/TRBV6-3,TRBJ1-1,ASSYRGEAF
NA,TRBV18,TRBJ1-2,ASSSVAGVGYGYT
once,TRBV28,TRBJ1-1,ASSLPTLNTEAF
NA,TRBV28,TRBJ2-7,ASSRTGASSYEQY
NA,TRBV7-3,TRBJ2-1,ASSLNPGRYNEQF
NA,TRBV27,TRBJ1-5,ASSYGGSDQPQH
NA,TRBV10-2,TRBJ1-5,ASNSQGAGNQPQH
few,TRBV28,TRBJ1-5,ASSSQGAQQPQH
NA,TRBV3-1/TRBV3-2,TRBJ1-4,ASSLRDRVTKEKLF
NA,TRBV11-3,TRBJ2-1,ASSSGLVGEQF
NA,TRBV11-2,TRBJ1-1,ASSLDQGWTEAF
NA,TRBV12-3/TRBV12-4,TRBJ2-7,ASSYRAPYEQY
NA,TRBV3-1/TRBV3-2,TRBJ1-6,ASGYGGSPLH
NA,TRBV12-5,TRBJ2-3,ASGSGTGTGFLDTQY
NA,TRBV6-5,TRBJ1-3,ASRGVNSGNTIY
NA,TRBV7-9,TRBJ2-5,ASSLAKITGAIQETQY
NA,TRBV29-1,TRBJ1-1,SVEARGRNTEAF
few,TRBV6-5,TRBJ2-2,ASRRTSGTGELF
NA,TRBV7-2,TRBJ1-2,ASSEYRGNYGYT
NA,TRBV5-6,TRBJ1-2,ASSLGQGIDYGYT
few,TRBV28,TRBJ1-1,ASSLLGGETEAF
NA,TRBV5-1,TRBJ1-1,ASSFSRDRGKTEAF
NA,TRBV5-5,TRBJ1-5,ASSIQGSGAQPQH
NA,TRBV7-3,TRBJ1-1,ASRRTPNTEAF
NA,TRBV28,TRBJ2-1,ASSSPGTAGDEQF
NA,TRBV28,TRBJ1-2,ASSTTGLDYT
NA,TRBV30,TRBJ2-7,AWSPGAGGGTYEQY
NA,TRBV7-9,TRBJ1-4,ASSLDGTGKTNEKLF
NA,TRBV27,TRBJ1-1,ASSSGLGDTEAF
NA,TRBV7-7,TRBJ2-5,ASSLDFGETQY
NA,TRBV12-3/TRBV12-4,TRBJ2-5,ASSWGGKETQY
NA,TRBV29-1,TRBJ2-3,SVVKISSTDTQY
NA,TRBV27,TRBJ2-7,ASSAVAGGPVYEQY
NA,TRBV27,TRBJ2-7,ASSLRGQDEQY
NA,TRBV6-5,TRBJ1-1,ASSQQINTEAF
once,TRBV7-9,TRBJ2-2,ASSSHRGPTGELF
NA,TRBV3-1/TRBV3-2,TRBJ1-1,ASSGRTFDTEAF
NA,TRBV7-2,TRBJ2-1,ASSQESYNEQF
once,TRBV28,TRBJ2-1,ASSFGGSSYNEQF
NA,TRBV18,TRBJ1-1,ASSPMTGLNTEAF
NA,TRBV18,TRBJ1-3,ASSPYRQASSGNTIY
NA,TRBV7-9,TRBJ2-3,ASSPSTDTQY
NA,TRBV3-1/TRBV3-2,TRBJ1-5,ASSQGGGQPQH
NA,TRBV5-5,TRBJ2-2,ASSLTAGSNTGELF
NA,TRBV28,TRBJ1-6,ASSFRDRRSSPLH